The 19 T cell receptor beta chains listed next were all sequenced from one sample in a study of cytomegalovirus exposure and HLA in healthy donors. Amplification used 60 Vbeta primers and 13 Jbeta primers. TCRdb keeps only in-frame clones here, not all; method: immunoSEQ multiplex PCR. The sample records 150,000 to 200,000 clones, roughly 85% being singletons. The sequencing sample was made of PBMCs. All receptors come from a boy younger than 10 in good health and CMV-seronegative.

This chain connects TRBV9 to TRBJ2-7, with D possibly matching TRBD1 (6 bases). V lost 4 bases and J lost 0, with 14 bases in between. CDR1 is SGDLS, CDR2 YYNGEE, per germline. The CDR3 runs 15 residues. In nucleotides, the CDR3 is TGTGCCAGCAGCTCTTATGGGGACACCTCCTACGAGCAGTACTTC. It translates to CASSSYGDTSYEQYF. The whole variable domain, filled in from reference TRBV9 and TRBJ2-7, reads DSGVTQTPKHLITATGQRVTLRCSPRSGDLSVYWYQQSLDQGLQFLIQYYNGEERAKGNILERFSAQQFPDLHSELNLSSLELGDSALYFCASSSYGDTSYEQYFGPGTRLTVT.

The rearrangement uses TRBV7-3 and TRBJ2-2; 7 nucleotides line up with TRBD1. The CDR3 extends over 15 amino acids. The V gene's germline CDR1 is SGHTA and CDR2 FQGTGA. The V and J ends lost 6 bases and 0 bases, in that order; junction bases with no gene match: 4. The CDR3 nucleotides are TGTGCCAGCAGTCGGGACAGAACGAACACCGGGGAGCTGTTTTTT. As protein: CASSRDRTNTGELFF.

This chain uses TRBV7-9 with TRBJ1-1; TRBD1 might be the D (5 bases). V lost 1 base to trimming and J lost 4 bases, with 13 bases between them. CDR1 SEHNR and CDR2 FQNEAQ come from the germline V gene (reference sequence). CDR3 size: 15 residues. In nucleotides, the CDR3 is TGTGCCAGCAGCTTAGTGCGGGGCCAGGCCACTGAAGCTTTCTTT. Its protein product is CASSLVRGQATEAFF.

CDR3: CASSPTARSGYTF. CDR3 DNA: TGTGCCAGCTCACCGACAGCTCGGAGTGGCTACACCTTC. The rearrangement uses TRBV18 and TRBJ1-2; D perhaps matches TRBD1 (5 bases). V lost 3 bases, J lost 7 bases, and 12 bases lay in between. The CDR3 totals 13 residues. Germline V gene data show CDR1 as KGHSH and CDR2 as LQKENI.

The V call is TRBV28, the J call TRBJ1-2; 11 nucleotides match TRBD1. The J segment lost 7 bases and the V segment lost 4 bases, leaving 5 bases of the junction unmatched. Germline-derived CDR1 and CDR2 are MDHEN and SYDVKM. The CDR3 runs to 14 residues. CDR3 nucleotide sequence: TGTGCCAGCAGTTCTGGACAGGGGGCGGGTGGCTACACCTTC. This codes for CASSSGQGAGGYTF.

The chain recombines TRBV6-5 with TRBJ1-2; no reliable D call. The CDR3 runs 13 residues. Germline lookup yields CDR1 MNHEY and CDR2 SVGAGI. Trimming shortened V by 6 bases and J by 4 bases, and 12 bases separated the two germline ends. The chain's CDR3 is CASSPSLIYGYTF. The CDR3 DNA sequence: TGTGCCAGCAGCCCGAGTTTAATCTATGGCTACACCTTC.

The V gene is TRBV29-1, the J gene TRBJ2-3; 11 positions agree with TRBD2. The CDR3 is 16 residues long. The ends lost 5 bases at V and 0 bases at J; junction bases unmatched: 7. In germline, CDR1 is SQVTM, CDR2 ANQGSEA. The CDR3 loop is CSVCLAGGASTDTQYF. DNA for the CDR3: TGCAGCGTTTGCCTAGCGGGGGGTGCTAGCACAGATACGCAGTATTTT.

This rearrangement joins TRBV4-1 to TRBJ2-3; TRBD2 matches 7 bases. V lost 6 bases and J lost 4; bases outside the gene matches: 10. The length of the CDR3 is 15 residues. Germline V gene lookup returns CDR1 MGHRA and CDR2 YSYEKL. The CDR3 reads CASRALWGGADTQYF. The CDR3 DNA reads TGCGCCAGCAGGGCGCTCTGGGGAGGGGCAGATACGCAGTATTTT.

The chain is built from TRBV6-6 and TRBJ2-1; weak D call: TRBD2 (7 bases). The V gene's germline CDR1 is MNHNY and CDR2 SVGAGI (reference sequence). Trimming took off 3 bases at V and 8 bases at J, with 11 bases between the two ends. This CDR3 has 13 amino acids. The CDR3 DNA is TGTGCCAGCAGTTATTTCGGGGGGCATGAGCAGTTCTTC. This sequence encodes CASSYFGGHEQFF.

The V and J genes are TRBV6-6 and TRBJ2-3; no definite D call. The CDR3 contains 15 residues. V was trimmed by 5 bases and J by 1 base, leaving 13 bases between them. The V gene's germline CDR1 is MNHNY and CDR2 SVGAGI (reference sequence). DNA of the CDR3: TGTGCCAGCAGTCGATACAGAAGTGGCACAGATACGCAGTATTTT. This translates into CASSRYRSGTDTQYF.

J is TRBJ2-5 and V is TRBV6-1; no definite D call. Trimming stripped 5 bases from V and 2 bases from J, with 3 bases between. This CDR3 has 11 amino acids. Per germline, CDR1 MNHNS and CDR2 SASEGT. The CDR3 reads CASSRQETQYF. The CDR3 DNA is TGTGCCAGCAGTCGGCAAGAGACCCAGTACTTC.

The rearrangement links TRBV30 to TRBJ1-2; no definite D call. Trimming cost V 0 bases and J 3 bases, with 8 bases left between them. The CDR3 runs 13 residues. The germline V gene has CDR1 GTSNPN and CDR2 SVGIG (reference sequence). The CDR3, as DNA: TGTGCCTGGAGTGTAGCCCGAGACTATGGCTACACCTTC. Encoded protein: CAWSVARDYGYTF.

The chain uses TRBV21-1 and TRBJ2-7; TRBD1 reflects the table's D call only, with no check against the DNA. TRBV21-1 is termed a pseudogene. The CDR3 length is 14 residues. CDR3 bases: TGTGCCAGCAGCAAATTGAAGGGGTCCTACGAGCAGTACTTC. It encodes CASSKLKGSYEQYF.

This clone was seen just once. This chain connects TRBV5-1 to TRBJ1-1, with 7 bases matching TRBD1. J lost 5 bases, V lost 3 bases, and 7 bases had no gene match. The CDR3 loop spans 14 amino acids. Looked up from germline, CDR1 is SGHRS and CDR2 is YFSETQ. The CDR3 loop is CASSSTGPGTEAFF. In nucleotides, the CDR3 is TGCGCCAGCAGCTCGACAGGGCCGGGGACTGAAGCTTTCTTT.

The chain combines TRBV7-2 with TRBJ1-5, with a tentative D call TRBD1 (5 bases). CDR3 length: 15 amino acids. V lost 3 bases and J 0 bases, leaving 9 bases between the germline ends. Germline V gene sequence: CDR1 SGHTA, CDR2 FQGNSA. CDR3 DNA sequence: TGTGCCAGCAGCTTCAGGGTGCGTAGCAATCAGCCCCAGCATTTT. Translated, it gives CASSFRVRSNQPQHF. Filled out from reference TRBV7-2 and TRBJ1-5, the complete variable domain reads GAGVSQSPSNKVTEKGKDVELRCDPISGHTALYWYRQSLGQGLEFLIYFQGNSAPDKSGLPSDRFSAERTGGSVSTLTIQRTQQEDSAVYLCASSFRVRSNQPQHFGDGTRLSIL.

This chain uses TRBV6-1 with TRBJ1-5, with D perhaps TRBD1 (6 bases). There are 16 residues in the CDR3. In germline, CDR1 is MNHNS, CDR2 SASEGT. Trimming took off 4 bases at V and 6 bases at J, with 19 bases between the two ends. CDR3 sequence (DNA): TGTGCCAGCAGTGGCGCTACAGGGCCCCCGGGTCAGCCCCAGCATTTT. Its protein product is CASSGATGPPGQPQHF.

The chain combines TRBV6-1 with TRBJ2-5; 8 bases align to TRBD2. The CDR3 loop spans 13 amino acids. From germline, CDR1 is MNHNS and CDR2 SASEGT. V trimming: 7 bases; J trimming: 1 base; junction bases outside the gene matches: 2. CDR3 loop: CASTRGVQETQYF. The CDR3, as DNA: TGTGCCAGCACGCGGGGGGTCCAAGAGACCCAGTACTTC.

The V and J genes are TRBV5-1 and TRBJ2-5; D gene ambiguous. V lost 4 bases to trimming and J lost 7 bases, with 11 bases between them. The germline gives CDR1 SGHRS, CDR2 YFSETQ. CDR3 length: 12 amino acids. The CDR3 coding sequence is TGCGCCAGCAGCCCCCTCGGTTGGACCCAGTACTTC. Translated, it gives CASSPLGWTQYF. Supplemented by reference TRBV5-1 and TRBJ2-5, the full variable domain reads KAGVTQTPRYLIKTRGQQVTLSCSPISGHRSVSWYQQTPGQGLQFLFEYFSETQRNKGNFPGRFSGRQFSNSRSEMNVSTLELGDSALYLCASSPLGWTQYFGPGTRLLVL.

This clone is a singleton in its sample. The rearrangement links TRBV29-1 to TRBJ2-2, with 9 bases lining up with TRBD2. CDR1 SQVTM and CDR2 ANQGSEA come from the germline V gene. V was pared by 8 bases and J by 0 bases, with 7 bases of the junction left unmatched. This CDR3 spans 15 amino acids. The CDR3 coding sequence is TGCAGCTGTCTAGCGGGGCCGTCGAACACCGGGGAGCTGTTTTTT. Encoded protein: CSCLAGPSNTGELFF.